This paragraph reports one T cell receptor beta chain. Sequencing was performed with immunoSEQ multiplex PCR; in TCRdb, only in-frame clones are kept and a portion is missing. Among about 680,000 clones, around four fifths were seen once, and the ten largest hold more than 1.5%. These data are taken from a study of shared clonotypes between healthy human individuals. The specimen sequenced was memory CD4+ T cells sorted from blood. Subset given: CD45RA-negative fraction. The sequence was obtained from a woman aged 30 to 39 in good health.

CDR3 region: CASTSLLQGSGANVLTF. The CDR3 DNA is TGCGCCAGCACTTCACTGTTACAGGGATCAGGGGCCAACGTCCTGACTTTC. The chain couples TRBV5-1 to TRBJ2-6; tentative D call: TRBD1 (6 bases). CDR3 length: 17 residues. Germline CDR1 and CDR2: SGHRS and YFSETQ. Trimming left V 6 bases short and J 4 bases short, with 20 bases between. Using reference TRBV5-1 and TRBJ2-6 for the parts outside the CDR3, the full variable domain is KAGVTQTPRYLIKTRGQQVTLSCSPISGHRSVSWYQQTPGQGLQFLFEYFSETQRNKGNFPGRFSGRQFSNSRSEMNVSTLELGDSALYLCASTSLLQGSGANVLTFGAGSRLTVL.